The 23 T cell receptor beta chains below were found in one sample sequenced in a study of blood T cell repertoires in COVID-19. TCRdb keeps only in-frame clones here, not all; method: immunoSEQ multiplex PCR. The table has 75,000 or so clones, approximately 88% seen once. The sample was peripheral blood. These receptors originate from a man aged 65 to 85 with acute or convalescent COVID-19.

The chain couples TRBV15 to TRBJ2-3; 7 bases match TRBD1. V was pared by 0 bases and J by 4 bases, with 7 bases of the junction left unmatched. The germline V gene has CDR1 LNHNV and CDR2 YYDKDF (reference sequence). The CDR3 loop spans 16 amino acids. CDR3 region: CATSRDYGTVADTQYF. For the CDR3, the DNA is TGTGCCACCAGCAGAGATTATGGGACAGTTGCAGATACGCAGTATTTT.

The chain uses TRBV19 and TRBJ1-5; 7 bases fit TRBD1. V lost 7 bases to trimming and J lost 4 bases; unmatched junction nucleotides: 13. CDR1 is LNHDA, CDR2 SQIVND, per germline (reference sequence). The CDR3 sequence is 16 residues long. The CDR3 loop reads CASKVPGQSKNQPQHF. The CDR3 DNA follows: TGTGCCAGTAAGGTCCCGGGACAGTCAAAAAATCAGCCCCAGCATTTT.

Here the CDR3 reads CASSPQGFTEAFF. The CDR3 nucleotides read TGTGCCAGCTCACCCCAGGGCTTCACTGAAGCTTTCTTT. The J gene is TRBJ1-1, the V gene TRBV18; tentatively, D is TRBD1 (5 bases). CDR1 is KGHSH and CDR2 is LQKENI in the germline V gene. The CDR3 runs to 13 residues. Trimming removed 3 bases from V and 4 bases from J, with 9 bases in between.

This chain uses TRBV5-1 with TRBJ1-2; no reliable D call. V dropped 4 bases and J dropped 4 bases, with 17 bases sitting between them. CDR1 is SGHRS and CDR2 is YFSETQ in the germline V gene. The length of the CDR3 is 15 residues. The CDR3 sequence: CASSPIGAGIYGYTF. CDR3 DNA: TGCGCCAGCAGCCCGATTGGCGCAGGCATCTATGGCTACACCTTC.

V usage is TRBV7-2 and J usage is TRBJ1-5, with D uncertain. Germline CDR1 and CDR2: SGHTA and FQGNSA. V lost 2 bases to trimming and J lost 9 bases, with 17 bases between them. CDR3 length: 15 residues. CDR3 amino acids: CASSLPGRSGWPQHF. CDR3 nucleotides: TGTGCCAGCAGCTTACCGGGTCGATCTGGTTGGCCCCAGCATTTT.

V is TRBV27 and J is TRBJ1-4; no definite D call. The germline V gene has CDR1 MNHEY and CDR2 SMNVEV (reference sequence). CDR3 size: 14 residues. With 7 bases removed from V and 4 bases from J, the gap between germline ends came to 13 bases. CDR3 sequence: CASKYDADNEKLFF. CDR3 in DNA: TGTGCCAGCAAATACGACGCGGATAATGAAAAACTGTTTTTT.

The V call is TRBV3-1 (or the pseudogene TRBV3-2), the J call TRBJ1-5; no clear D gene. This CDR3 has 10 residues. Trimming left V 11 bases short and J 10 bases short, with 12 bases between. Germline assignment: CDR1 LGHDT and CDR2 YNNKEL (reference sequence). CDR3 sequence reads: CAGSLYPQHF. In DNA form, the CDR3 reads TGTGCCGGTAGTCTTTATCCCCAGCATTTT.

DNA for the CDR3: TGTGCCAGCAGCTTAGCGATCAGTGGGACACCAGCTTTCTTT. It translates to CASSLAISGTPAFF. This sequence joins TRBV7-9 and TRBJ1-1; D perhaps matches TRBD1 (6 bases). CDR1 SEHNR and CDR2 FQNEAQ come from the germline V gene (reference sequence). The CDR3 has 14 residues. The germline V and J ends were trimmed by 0 bases and 10 bases, with 15 bases remaining between them.

The chain couples TRBV4-1 to TRBJ2-1; 10 positions agree with TRBD2. This CDR3 spans 16 amino acids. Germline CDR1 MGHRA, CDR2 YSYEKL. The trim removed 6 bases at V and 4 bases at J, leaving 9 bases unmatched. This CDR3 reads CASSQPTAGGYNEQFF. The CDR3 DNA sequence: TGCGCCAGCAGTCAACCCACAGCGGGAGGGTACAATGAGCAGTTCTTC.

The chain combines TRBV6-2 or TRBV6-3 with TRBJ2-5; 7 nucleotides agree with TRBD1. Germline V gene lookup returns CDR1 MNHEY and CDR2 SVGEGT. The ends lost 5 bases at V and 4 bases at J; junction bases unmatched: 4. The CDR3 is 13 residues long. CDR3 in amino acids: CASSAGTAETQYF. The CDR3, as DNA: TGTGCCAGCAGTGCCGGGACAGCAGAGACCCAGTACTTC.

The chain is built from TRBV9 and TRBJ2-7, with TRBD2 identical over 12 bases. The CDR3 totals 14 residues. The V gene end was trimmed by 4 bases and the J gene end by 6 bases; junction bases not matched to a gene: 5. CDR1 and CDR2 (germline): SGDLS, YYNGEE. The CDR3 DNA is TGTGCCAGCAGCCCGGGACTAGCGGGTAGCGAGCAGTACTTC. It encodes CASSPGLAGSEQYF.

This chain uses TRBV25-1 with TRBJ2-3; 11 bases match TRBD2. The CDR3 has 15 amino acids. Germline assignment: CDR1 MGHDK and CDR2 SYGVNS. V trimming: 4 bases; J trimming: 5 bases; junction bases outside the gene matches: 5. The CDR3 sequence: CASSVSGRDRDTQYF. CDR3 sequence (DNA): TGTGCCAGCAGTGTTAGCGGGAGGGATCGAGATACGCAGTATTTT. The full variable domain, completed using reference TRBV25-1 and TRBJ2-3, is EADIYQTPRYLVIGTGKKITLECSQTMGHDKMYWYQQDPGMELHLIHYSYGVNSTEKGDLSSESTVSRIRTEHFPLTLESARPSHTSQYLCASSVSGRDRDTQYFGPGTRLTVL.

This sequence joins TRBV3-1 (or the pseudogene TRBV3-2) and TRBJ2-3; no firm D call. V was pared by 2 bases and J by 6 bases, with 15 bases between. The CDR3 loop spans 15 amino acids. Germline V gene data show CDR1 as LGHDT and CDR2 as YNNKEL (reference sequence). This chain's CDR3 is CASSQRQPSRDTQYF. CDR3 sequence (DNA): TGTGCCAGCAGCCAAAGACAACCGTCCAGGGATACGCAGTATTTT.

V usage is TRBV7-2 and J usage is TRBJ2-3, with D possibly TRBD2 on 6 matching bases. V dropped 3 bases and J dropped 5 bases, with 12 bases sitting between them. Germline CDR1 and CDR2: SGHTA and FQGNSA. The CDR3 sequence is 14 residues long. The CDR3 region has the DNA TGTGCCAGCAGCTTTAGGAGGGCCCTAGATACGCAGTATTTT. This encodes CASSFRRALDTQYF.

The sample holds a few counts of this clone. The chain recombines TRBV5-1 with TRBJ1-5, with D unclear. V dropped 5 bases and J dropped 4 bases, with 16 bases sitting between them. Germline lookup yields CDR1 SGHRS and CDR2 YFSETQ. CDR3 length equals 15 residues. CDR3 region: CASREDPAVNQPQHF. CDR3 bases: TGCGCCAGCAGGGAGGACCCCGCCGTGAATCAGCCCCAGCATTTT.

This chain connects TRBV3-1 (or the pseudogene TRBV3-2) to TRBJ2-3, with 12 bases that match TRBD2. This CDR3 has 16 amino acids. J lost 3 bases, V lost 1 base, and 2 bases had no gene match. CDR1 and CDR2 (germline): LGHDT, YNNKEL (reference sequence). Written as DNA, the CDR3 is TGTGCCAGCAGCCAAGTCGGACTAGCGGGAACAGATACGCAGTATTTT. Its translation: CASSQVGLAGTDTQYF.

This chain links TRBV5-4 with TRBJ2-1; 9 nucleotides agree with TRBD2. Per germline, CDR1 SGHNT and CDR2 YYREEE (reference sequence). This CDR3 spans 17 amino acids. Unmatched junction bases numbered 4, after V lost 0 bases and J lost 0 bases. CDR3 protein: CASSLAPTSGSYNEQFF. The CDR3 coding sequence is TGTGCCAGCAGCTTGGCCCCGACTAGCGGCTCCTACAATGAGCAGTTCTTC.

Regarding this clone: The same CDR3 arises from other DNA sequences in this sample as well. The chain couples TRBV18 to TRBJ2-7; D is perhaps TRBD1 (7 bases). Germline loops: CDR1 KGHSH, CDR2 LQKENI. Trimming took 3 bases from V and 3 from J, leaving 15 bases between them. The CDR3 is 15 amino acids. The CDR3 nucleotides read TGTGCCAGCTCACCCGAGGCAGGGGGACTCTACGAGCAGTACTTC. Its translation is CASSPEAGGLYEQYF.

The rearrangement joins TRBV14 to TRBJ1-4; TRBD1 aligns across 9 bases. Germline CDR1 SGHDN, CDR2 FVKESK. The V segment lost 3 bases and the J segment 8 bases; nucleotides outside the gene matches: 10. The CDR3 has 16 residues. CDR3 sequence: CASSQRTGTGNEKLFF. In nucleotides, the CDR3 is TGTGCCAGCAGCCAGCGTACCGGGACAGGGAACGAAAAACTGTTTTTT.

The chain employs TRBV28 and TRBJ1-2; D is perhaps TRBD1 (5 bases). CDR1 and CDR2 from the germline V gene are MDHEN and SYDVKM. V was pared by 5 bases and J by 6 bases, with 19 bases between. The CDR3 totals 15 residues. CDR3 residues: CASSPPAGLLNGYTF. CDR3 in DNA: TGTGCCAGCAGTCCTCCCGCGGGACTGCTAAATGGCTACACCTTC.

In DNA, the CDR3 is TGTGCCAGCCATTCGACTGGATCACCCCTCCACTTT. Its translation is CASHSTGSPLHF. The gene calls are TRBV18 and TRBJ1-6, with D unclear. The V and J ends lost 8 bases and 10 bases respectively, with 12 bases between them. Germline V CDR1 and CDR2: KGHSH, LQKENI. CDR3 size: 12 residues.

The V and J genes are TRBV7-8 and TRBJ1-4; 7 bases agree with TRBD1. CDR3 size: 15 residues. The germline gives CDR1 SGHVS, CDR2 FQNEAQ. J was trimmed by 7 bases and V by 1 base; bases with no gene match: 6. The CDR3 region has the DNA TGTGCCAGCAGCTTAGTGACAGGGCGGGGTGAAAAACTGTTTTTT. It encodes CASSLVTGRGEKLFF.

The V and J genes are TRBV4-1 and TRBJ2-7, with D perhaps TRBD2 (6 bases). CDR3 size: 15 residues. V was cut by 0 bases and J by 4 bases, with 13 bases left in between. Germline V gene lookup returns CDR1 MGHRA and CDR2 YSYEKL. CDR3 coding DNA: TGCGCCAGCAGCCAAGATAGCCTTGGGACTTACGAGCAGTACTTC. Translated: CASSQDSLGTYEQYF.